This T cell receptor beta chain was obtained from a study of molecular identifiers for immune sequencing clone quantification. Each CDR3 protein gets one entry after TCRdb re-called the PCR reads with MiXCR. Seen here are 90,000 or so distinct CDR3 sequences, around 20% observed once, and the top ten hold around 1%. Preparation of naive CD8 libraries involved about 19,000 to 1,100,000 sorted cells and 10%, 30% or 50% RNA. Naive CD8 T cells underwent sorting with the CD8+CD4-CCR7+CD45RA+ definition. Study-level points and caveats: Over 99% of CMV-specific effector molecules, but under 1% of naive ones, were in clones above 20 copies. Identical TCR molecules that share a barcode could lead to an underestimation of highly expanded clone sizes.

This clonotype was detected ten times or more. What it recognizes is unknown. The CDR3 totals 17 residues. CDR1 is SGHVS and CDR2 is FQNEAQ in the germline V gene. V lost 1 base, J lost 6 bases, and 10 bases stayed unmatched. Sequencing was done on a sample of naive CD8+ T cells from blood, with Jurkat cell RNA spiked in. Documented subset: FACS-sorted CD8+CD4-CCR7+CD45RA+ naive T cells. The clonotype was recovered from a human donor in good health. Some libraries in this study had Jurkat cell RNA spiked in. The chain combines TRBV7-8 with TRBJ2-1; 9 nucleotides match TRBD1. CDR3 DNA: TGTGCCAGCAGCTTAGGTCCAGGACAGGGGTCTCGCAATGAGCAGTTCTTC. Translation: CASSLGPGQGSRNEQFF. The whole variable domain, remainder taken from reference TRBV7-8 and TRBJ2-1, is GAGVSQSPRYKVAKRGQDVALRCDPISGHVSLFWYQQALGQGPEFLTYFQNEAQLDKSGLPSDRFFAERPEGSVSTLKIQRTQQEDSAVYLCASSLGPGQGSRNEQFFGPGTRLTVL.